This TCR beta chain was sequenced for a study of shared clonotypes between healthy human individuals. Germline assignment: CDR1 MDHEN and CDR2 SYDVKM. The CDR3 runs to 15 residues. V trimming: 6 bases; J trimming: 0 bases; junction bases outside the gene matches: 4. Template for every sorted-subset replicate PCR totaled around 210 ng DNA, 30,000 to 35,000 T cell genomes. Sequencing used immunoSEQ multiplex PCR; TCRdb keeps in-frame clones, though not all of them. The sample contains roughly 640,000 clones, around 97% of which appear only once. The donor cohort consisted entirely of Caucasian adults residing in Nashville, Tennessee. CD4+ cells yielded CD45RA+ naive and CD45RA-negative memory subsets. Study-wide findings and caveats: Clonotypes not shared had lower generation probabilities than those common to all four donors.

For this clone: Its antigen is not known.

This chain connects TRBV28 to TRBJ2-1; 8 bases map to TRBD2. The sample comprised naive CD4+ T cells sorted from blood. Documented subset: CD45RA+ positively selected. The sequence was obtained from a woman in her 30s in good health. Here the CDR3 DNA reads TGTGCCAGCAGCGGGGGGGTACGCTCCTACAATGAGCAGTTCTTC. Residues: CASSGGVRSYNEQFF.